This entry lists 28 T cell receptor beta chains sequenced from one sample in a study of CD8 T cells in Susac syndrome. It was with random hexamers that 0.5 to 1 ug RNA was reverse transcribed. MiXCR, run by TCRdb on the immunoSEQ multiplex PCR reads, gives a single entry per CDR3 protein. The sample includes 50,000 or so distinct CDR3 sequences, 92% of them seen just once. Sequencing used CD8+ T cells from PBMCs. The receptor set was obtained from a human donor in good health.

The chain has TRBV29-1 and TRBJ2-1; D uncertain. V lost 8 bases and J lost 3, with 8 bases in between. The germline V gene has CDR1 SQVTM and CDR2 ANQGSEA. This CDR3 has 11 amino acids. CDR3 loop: CSFLIYNEQFF. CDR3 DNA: TGCAGCTTCCTTATCTACAATGAGCAGTTCTTC.

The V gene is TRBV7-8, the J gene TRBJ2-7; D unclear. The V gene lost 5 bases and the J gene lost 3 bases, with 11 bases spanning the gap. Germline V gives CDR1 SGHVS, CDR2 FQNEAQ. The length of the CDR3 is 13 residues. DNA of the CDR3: TGTGCCAGCAGCCACTCGCGCGGCTACGAGCAGTACTTC. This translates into CASSHSRGYEQYF.

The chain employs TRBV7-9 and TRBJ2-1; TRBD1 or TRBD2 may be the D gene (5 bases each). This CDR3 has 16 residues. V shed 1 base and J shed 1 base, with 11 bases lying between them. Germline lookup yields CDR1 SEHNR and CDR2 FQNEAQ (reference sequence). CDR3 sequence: CASSLVGEGSYNEQFF. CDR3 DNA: TGTGCCAGCAGCTTAGTCGGCGAGGGGTCCTACAATGAGCAGTTCTTC.

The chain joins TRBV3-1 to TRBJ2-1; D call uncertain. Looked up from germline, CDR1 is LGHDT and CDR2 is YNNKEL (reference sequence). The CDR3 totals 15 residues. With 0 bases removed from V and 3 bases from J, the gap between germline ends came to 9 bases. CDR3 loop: CASSQEVASYNEQFF. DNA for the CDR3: TGTGCCAGCAGCCAAGAGGTGGCGAGCTACAATGAGCAGTTCTTC.

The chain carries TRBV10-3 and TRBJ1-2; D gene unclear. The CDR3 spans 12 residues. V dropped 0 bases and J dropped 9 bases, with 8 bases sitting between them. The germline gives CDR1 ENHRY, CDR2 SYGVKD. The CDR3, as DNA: TGTGCCATCAGTGAGTCAACTACCAGCTACACCTTC. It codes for CAISESTTSYTF.

The CDR3 DNA is TGCGCCAGCAGTGATACGGGTAACACTGAAGCTTTCTTT. Translation: CASSDTGNTEAFF. This chain uses TRBV10-2 with TRBJ1-1; D is ambiguous. The ends were cut back, 3 bases at V and 2 bases at J, with 7 bases in the middle. The CDR3 runs to 13 residues. Germline V gene lookup returns CDR1 WSHSY and CDR2 SAAADI.

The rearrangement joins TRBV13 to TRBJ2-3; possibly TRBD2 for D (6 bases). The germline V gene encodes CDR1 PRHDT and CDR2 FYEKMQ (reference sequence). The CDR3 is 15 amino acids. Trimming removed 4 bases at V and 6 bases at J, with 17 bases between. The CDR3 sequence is CASSSPGGEADTQYF. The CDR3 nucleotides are TGTGCCAGCAGCTCCCCCGGCGGGGAGGCGGATACGCAGTATTTT.

CDR3 coding DNA: TGTGCCAGCAGTGAAGCTTGGGCAGGGGGAAACACCGGGGAGCTGTTTTTT. Its protein product is CASSEAWAGGNTGELFF. This sequence joins TRBV6-4 and TRBJ2-2; 7 bases are shared with TRBD1. CDR3 size: 17 residues. V shed 3 bases and J 2 bases; nucleotides not matched to a gene: 9. Germline lookup yields CDR1 MRHNA and CDR2 SNTAGT.

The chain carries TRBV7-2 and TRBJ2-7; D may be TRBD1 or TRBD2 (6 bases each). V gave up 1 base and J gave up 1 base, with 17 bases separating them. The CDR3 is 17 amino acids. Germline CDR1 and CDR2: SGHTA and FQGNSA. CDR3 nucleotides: TGTGCCAGCAGCTTAGGAAGGGGGGAGGCCCCTTCCTACGAGCAGTACTTC. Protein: CASSLGRGEAPSYEQYF.

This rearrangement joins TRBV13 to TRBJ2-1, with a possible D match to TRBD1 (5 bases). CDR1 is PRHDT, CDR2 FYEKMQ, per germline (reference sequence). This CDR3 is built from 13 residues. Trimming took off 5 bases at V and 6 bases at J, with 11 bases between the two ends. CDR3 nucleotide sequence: TGTGCCAGCAGCCATAGGGGTGGCAATGAGCAGTTCTTC. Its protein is CASSHRGGNEQFF.

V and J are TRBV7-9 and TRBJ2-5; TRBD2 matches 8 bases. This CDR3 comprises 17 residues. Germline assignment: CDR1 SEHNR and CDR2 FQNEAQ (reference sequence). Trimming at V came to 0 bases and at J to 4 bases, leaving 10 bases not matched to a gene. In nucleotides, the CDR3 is TGTGCCAGCAGCTTAGCGAAAGCGGGAGAATCGAGAGAGACCCAGTACTTC. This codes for CASSLAKAGESRETQYF. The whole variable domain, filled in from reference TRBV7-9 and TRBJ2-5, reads DTGVSQNPRHKITKRGQNVTFRCDPISEHNRLYWYRQTLGQGPEFLTYFQNEAQLEKSRLLSDRFSAERPKGSFSTLEIQRTEQGDSAMYLCASSLAKAGESRETQYFGPGTRLLVL.

This CDR3 reads CASSQTLDEQFF. DNA of the CDR3: TGCGCCAGCAGCCAGACTTTGGATGAGCAGTTCTTC. The gene calls are TRBV5-1 and TRBJ2-1; D is undetermined. CDR3 size: 12 residues. Germline assignment: CDR1 SGHRS and CDR2 YFSETQ. The V end was cut by 4 bases, the J end by 8 bases, with 10 bases between. The full variable domain, with the rest looked up from reference TRBV5-1 and TRBJ2-1, is KAGVTQTPRYLIKTRGQQVTLSCSPISGHRSVSWYQQTPGQGLQFLFEYFSETQRNKGNFPGRFSGRQFSNSRSEMNVSTLELGDSALYLCASSQTLDEQFFGPGTRLTVL.

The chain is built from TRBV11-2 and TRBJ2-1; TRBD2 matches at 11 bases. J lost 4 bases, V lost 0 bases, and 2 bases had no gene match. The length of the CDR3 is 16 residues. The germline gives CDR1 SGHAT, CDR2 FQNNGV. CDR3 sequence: CASSLDGTSGYNEQFF. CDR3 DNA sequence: TGTGCCAGCAGCTTAGATGGGACTAGCGGTTACAATGAGCAGTTCTTC.

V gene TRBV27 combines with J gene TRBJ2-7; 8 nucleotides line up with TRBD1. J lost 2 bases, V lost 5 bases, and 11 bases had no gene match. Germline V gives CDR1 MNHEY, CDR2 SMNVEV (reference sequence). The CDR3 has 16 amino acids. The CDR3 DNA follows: TGTGCCAGCAGTCCTCCCGGGACAGGAGGCGCCTACGAGCAGTACTTC. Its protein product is CASSPPGTGGAYEQYF.

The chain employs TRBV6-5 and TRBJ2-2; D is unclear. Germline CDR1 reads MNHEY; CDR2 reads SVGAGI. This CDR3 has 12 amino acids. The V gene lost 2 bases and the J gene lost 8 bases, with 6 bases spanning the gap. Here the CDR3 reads CASSYPTGELFF. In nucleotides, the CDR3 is TGTGCCAGCAGTTACCCTACGGGGGAGCTGTTTTTT.

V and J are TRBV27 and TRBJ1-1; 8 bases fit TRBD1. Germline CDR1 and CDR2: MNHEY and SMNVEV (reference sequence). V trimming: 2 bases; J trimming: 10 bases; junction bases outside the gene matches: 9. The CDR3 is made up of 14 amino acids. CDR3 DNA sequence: TGTGCCAGCAGTTTAGAATCCAGGGGGCCCGGAGCTTTCTTT. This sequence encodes CASSLESRGPGAFF.

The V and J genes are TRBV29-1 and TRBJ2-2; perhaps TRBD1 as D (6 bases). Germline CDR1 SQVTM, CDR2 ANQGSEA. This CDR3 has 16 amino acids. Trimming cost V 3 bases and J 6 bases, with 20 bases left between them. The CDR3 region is CSVEGAPGKGAGELFF. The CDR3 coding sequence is TGCAGCGTTGAGGGGGCCCCAGGGAAAGGGGCCGGGGAGCTGTTTTTT.

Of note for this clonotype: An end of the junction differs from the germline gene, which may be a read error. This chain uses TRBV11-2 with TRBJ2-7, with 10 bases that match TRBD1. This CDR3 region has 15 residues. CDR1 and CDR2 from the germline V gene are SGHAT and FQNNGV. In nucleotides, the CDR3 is TGTACCAGCAGCTTAGGGACAGGGGCTTCCTACGAGCAGTACTTC. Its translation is CTSSLGTGASYEQYF.

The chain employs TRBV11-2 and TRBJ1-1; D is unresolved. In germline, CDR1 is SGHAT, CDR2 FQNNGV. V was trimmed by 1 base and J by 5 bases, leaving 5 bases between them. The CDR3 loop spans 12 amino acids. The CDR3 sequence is CASSLGLTEAFF. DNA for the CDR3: TGTGCCAGCAGCTTAGGTTTGACTGAAGCTTTCTTT.

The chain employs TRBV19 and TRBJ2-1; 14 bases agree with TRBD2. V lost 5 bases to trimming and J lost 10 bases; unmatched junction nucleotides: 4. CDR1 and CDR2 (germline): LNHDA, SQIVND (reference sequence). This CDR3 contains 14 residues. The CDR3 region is CASSGLAGGGEQFF. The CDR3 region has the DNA TGTGCCAGTAGTGGACTAGCGGGGGGAGGGGAGCAGTTCTTC.

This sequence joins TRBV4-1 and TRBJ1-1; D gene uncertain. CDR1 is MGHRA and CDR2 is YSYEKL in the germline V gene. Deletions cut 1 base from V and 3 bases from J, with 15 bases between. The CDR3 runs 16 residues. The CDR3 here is CASSQGSGGGYTEAFF. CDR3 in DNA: TGCGCCAGCAGCCAAGGGTCGGGCGGAGGGTACACTGAAGCTTTCTTT.

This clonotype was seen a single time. The chain's CDR3 is CASLWASGGTDTQYF. CDR3 nucleotides: TGTGCCAGCCTTTGGGCTTCCGGGGGCACAGATACGCAGTATTTT. V gene TRBV12-3 or TRBV12-4 combines with J gene TRBJ2-3; a weak D match, TRBD2 (5 bases). V lost 8 bases to trimming and J lost 1 base, with 16 bases between them. The CDR3 length is 15 residues.

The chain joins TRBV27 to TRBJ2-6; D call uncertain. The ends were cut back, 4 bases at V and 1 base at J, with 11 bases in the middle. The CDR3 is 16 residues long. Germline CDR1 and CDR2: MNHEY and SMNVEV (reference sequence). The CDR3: CASSSLAPSGANVLTF. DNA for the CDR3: TGTGCCAGCAGTTCTCTGGCCCCGTCTGGGGCCAACGTCCTGACTTTC.

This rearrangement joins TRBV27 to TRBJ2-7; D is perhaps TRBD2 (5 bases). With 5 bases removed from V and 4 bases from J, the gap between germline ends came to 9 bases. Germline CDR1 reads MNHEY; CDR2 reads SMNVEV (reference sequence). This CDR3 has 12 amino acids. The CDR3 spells CASSIGVYEQYF. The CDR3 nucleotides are TGTGCCAGCAGTATCGGGGTATACGAGCAGTACTTC.

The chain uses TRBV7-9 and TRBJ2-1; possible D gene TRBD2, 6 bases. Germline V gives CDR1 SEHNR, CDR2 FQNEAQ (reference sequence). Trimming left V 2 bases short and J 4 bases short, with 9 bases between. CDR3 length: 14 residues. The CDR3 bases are TGTGCCAGCAGCTTACCCGGGGGTTACAATGAGCAGTTCTTC. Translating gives CASSLPGGYNEQFF. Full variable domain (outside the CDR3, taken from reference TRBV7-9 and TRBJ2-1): DTGVSQNPRHKITKRGQNVTFRCDPISEHNRLYWYRQTLGQGPEFLTYFQNEAQLEKSRLLSDRFSAERPKGSFSTLEIQRTEQGDSAMYLCASSLPGGYNEQFFGPGTRLTVL.

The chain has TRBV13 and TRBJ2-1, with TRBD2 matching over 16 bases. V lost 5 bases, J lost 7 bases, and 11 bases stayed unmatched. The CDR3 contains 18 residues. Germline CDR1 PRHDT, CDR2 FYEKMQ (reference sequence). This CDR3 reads CASSPPGTSGRAGNEQFF. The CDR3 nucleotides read TGTGCCAGCAGCCCCCCCGGGACTAGCGGGAGGGCCGGGAATGAGCAGTTCTTC.

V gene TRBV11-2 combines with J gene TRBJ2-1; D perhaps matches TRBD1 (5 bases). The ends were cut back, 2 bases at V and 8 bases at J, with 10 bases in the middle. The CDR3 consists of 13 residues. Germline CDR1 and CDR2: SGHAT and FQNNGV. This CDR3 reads CASSLSRVYEQFF. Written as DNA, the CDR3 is TGTGCCAGCAGCTTAAGCAGGGTCTATGAGCAGTTCTTC. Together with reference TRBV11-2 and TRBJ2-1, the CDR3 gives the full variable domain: EAGVAQSPRYKIIEKRQSVAFWCNPISGHATLYWYQQILGQGPKLLIQFQNNGVVDDSQLPKDRFSAERLKGVDSTLKIQPAKLEDSAVYLCASSLSRVYEQFFGPGTRLTVL.

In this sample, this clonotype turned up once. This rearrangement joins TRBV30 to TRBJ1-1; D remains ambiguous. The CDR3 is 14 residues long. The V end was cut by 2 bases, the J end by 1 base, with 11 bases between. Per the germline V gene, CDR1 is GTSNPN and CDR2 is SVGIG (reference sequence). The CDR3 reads CAWSLIGGNTEAFF. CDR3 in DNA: TGTGCCTGGAGTCTGATAGGAGGGAACACTGAAGCTTTCTTT.